The present T cell receptor (beta chain) was sequenced within a study of blood T cell repertoires in COVID-19. Method: immunoSEQ multiplex PCR; TCRdb's copy keeps in-frame clones and lacks some. The table has about 310,000 clones, about 89% seen once. The CDR3 sequence is 16 residues long. Germline CDR1 and CDR2: LGHNA and YNFKEQ. The trim removed 2 bases at V and 1 base at J, leaving 1 base unmatched. Specimen: PBMCs or T cells enriched from blood (not recorded which). The source of this sequence is a middle-aged woman who had recovered from COVID-19. The V and J genes are TRBV4-2 and TRBJ2-2; 10 bases fit TRBD2. This CDR3 reads CASSQTSGMNTGELFF. CDR3 coding DNA: TGTGCCAGCAGCCAAACTAGCGGGATGAACACCGGGGAGCTGTTTTTT.